This section outlines one T cell receptor beta chain sequence together with its context. Its antigen is still unknown. The data originate from a study of T cell responses to AZD1222 COVID-19 vaccine. Repertoires were generated with immunoSEQ multiplex PCR, while TCRdb's copy carries only in-frame clones and drops some. Among about 120,000 clones listed, about 90% were seen once. V gave up 0 bases and J gave up 1 base, with 5 bases separating them. The germline gives CDR1 SGHRS, CDR2 YFSETQ. This CDR3 is 13 amino acids long. Notes on the study in general: Baseline serostatus was positive in only six AZD1222 recipients.

The origin of this receptor is an adult in good health. The V gene is TRBV5-1, the J gene TRBJ2-7; no reliable D call. The sequences come from peripheral blood, collected on day 0 of AZD1222 vaccination. DNA of the CDR3: TGCGCCAGCAGCTTGGTGGGATCCTACGAGCAGTACTTC. This encodes CASSLVGSYEQYF.